This paragraph reports one T cell receptor (beta chain). Its antigen is as yet unknown. This sample was taken from a study of regulatory dendritic cells for organ transplantation. Profiled with immunoSEQ multiplex PCR; TCRdb holds only in-frame clones, not every one. The sample includes some 11,000 clones, roughly 82% seen only once; the top ten take roughly 2.6%. Sorted subsets were CFSE-labeled and cultured approximately 5 days with allogeneic dendritic cells. Naive CD45RA+ and memory CD45RO+ CD4+ or CD8+ T cells were FACS-sorted. Germline-derived CDR1 and CDR2 are SGHDN and FVKESK. V was pared by 2 bases and J by 5 bases, with 7 bases between. This CDR3 comprises 13 residues. The study, taken as a whole, reports: Memory T cells were less diverse than naive, with memory CD8+ most oligoclonal. Resting memory CD8+ T cells held the most alloreactive clonotypes. Mature dendritic cells appeared to drive more memory CD8+ clonal expansion than regulatory ones.

Sequencing was carried out using memory CD4+ T cells from blood cultured with regulatory dendritic cells. The subset denotes: CD45RO+ memory T cells. The chain couples TRBV14 to TRBJ1-5; D not certain. This sequence originates from a human donor in good health. The CDR3 bases are TGTGCCAGCAGCCAAAGACTGGATCAGCCCCAGCATTTT. The encoded protein is CASSQRLDQPQHF.